These T cell receptor beta chains were read from a single sample in a study of patients and donors after allogeneic stem cell transplantation. MiXCR, run by TCRdb on the RT-PCR reads, gives a single entry per CDR3 protein. The sample consists of approximately 150,000 distinct CDR3 sequences, more than 20% of them appearing once. Sample: blood, either unsorted or a sorted T cell fraction (not recorded which). Every receptor here comes from a human donor who was either an allogeneic HSCT recipient or a stem cell or donor lymphocyte infusion donor (not recorded which). It is not recorded whose cells these are; they may come from a transplant donor. Both conserved end residues are part of each CDR3. Each record gives: V gene, clone size, D gene, J gene, CDR3 DNA, CDR3 protein. D genes are given only for firm matches. Only part of the rows carry a size: once, few, many, or a class if the clone is expanded.

TRBV4-3	few	TRBD1	TRBJ2-4	TGCGCCAGCAGCCACGGGGACAGGACGAACATTCAGTACTTC	CASSHGDRTNIQYF
TRBV29-1	many	.	TRBJ1-3	TGCAGCGTTCAGTCACAGGGAGTCGCGGGAAACACCATATATTTT	CSVQSQGVAGNTIYF
TRBV5-1	.	.	TRBJ1-2	TGCGCCAGCAGCTTGGATGGAGGAGGACGCTCCTATGGCTACACCTTC	CASSLDGGGRSYGYTF
TRBV20-1	.	.	TRBJ2-1	TGCAGTGCTAGAGTTCCGCCTGAGCAGTTCTTC	CSARVPPEQFF
TRBV12-3/TRBV12-4	few	.	TRBJ1-5	TGTGCCAGCACCCTTGGACACTATAGCAATCAGCCCCAGCATTTT	CASTLGHYSNQPQHF
TRBV4-1	.	.	TRBJ2-5	TGCGCCAGCAGCCAAGACCCTTATCGAGAGACCCAGTACTTC	CASSQDPYRETQYF
TRBV15	few	.	TRBJ1-3	TGTGCCACCAGCAGAGATAGAGGGGTTGGAAACACCATATATTTT	CATSRDRGVGNTIYF
TRBV7-6	few	.	TRBJ1-3	TGTGCCAGCAGCTTAGATCAGGGCCCGAGAAACACCATATATTTT	CASSLDQGPRNTIYF
TRBV20-1	.	TRBD1	TRBJ1-1	TGCAGTGCTGCGGGGACAGATCGTTTCGCTGAAGCTTTCTTT	CSAAGTDRFAEAFF
TRBV7-6	few	TRBD2	TRBJ2-1	TGTGCCAGCAGCTTAGTGGTAGCGGGATTCCGACCTTACAATGAGCAGTTCTTC	CASSLVVAGFRPYNEQFF
TRBV5-1	.	.	TRBJ2-2	TGCGCCAGCAGCCAGGGGTTCGGGGAGCTGTTTTTT	CASSQGFGELFF
TRBV4-1	many	.	TRBJ2-7	TGCGCCAGCAGCCAAGTAATTGACAGCTCCTACGAGCAGTACTTC	CASSQVIDSSYEQYF
TRBV5-1	few	.	TRBJ2-2	TGCGCCAGCAGCTTGGAGGGTTATTCCACCGGGGAGCTGTTTTTT	CASSLEGYSTGELFF
TRBV20-1	.	.	TRBJ2-7	TGCAGTGCTAGGCAGGGGAAGTGGGCCTACGAGCAGTACTTC	CSARQGKWAYEQYF
TRBV12-3/TRBV12-4	few	.	TRBJ2-7	TGTGCCAGCAGTTTGGCCGTCGACAGGTTCTCCTACGAGCAGTACTTC	CASSLAVDRFSYEQYF
TRBV6-2/TRBV6-3	few	.	TRBJ1-2	TGTGCCAGCAGCTCACGACGGAGGCTCGGCTACACCTTC	CASSSRRRLGYTF
TRBV12-3/TRBV12-4	few	TRBD1	TRBJ1-2	TGTGCCAGCAGTTCAGGGGGCGAGGGCTATGGCTACACCTTC	CASSSGGEGYGYTF
TRBV4-3	.	.	TRBJ1-2	TGCGCCAGCAGCCAAGGGAGGACCTATGGCTACACCTTC	CASSQGRTYGYTF
TRBV9	.	.	TRBJ2-2	TGTGCCAGCAGCTCCCATGTGACAACCTACGCGAACACCGGGGAGCTGTTTTTT	CASSSHVTTYANTGELFF
TRBV29-1	once	.	TRBJ1-1	TGCAGCGTTGACAGCGCCACTGAAGCTTTCTTT	CSVDSATEAFF